Detailed here is one T cell receptor beta chain. Its antigen is not known. Assay: immunoSEQ multiplex PCR; the TCRdb copy retains only in-frame clones and omits some. The sample carries 110,000 to 150,000 clones, 85% to 90% recorded once. This entry belongs to a study of T cell responses to AZD1222 COVID-19 vaccine. Findings of the study overall: It should be noted that donors were predominantly white British and more often female, and clonal diversity was possibly underestimated. Researchers report vaccine-associated CD4 TCRs spanning spike, with dominance at 160-218 and 743-854. Baseline testing showed seropositivity in only six or seven AZD1222 recipients. After the peak T cell response, and only then, were repertoires sampled.

Trimming took off 3 bases at V and 3 bases at J, with 13 bases between the two ends. Germline lookup yields CDR1 SQVTM and CDR2 ANQGSEA. This CDR3 has 14 residues. The receptor's source is an adult who received the AZD1222 COVID-19 vaccine. The material sequenced was peripheral blood, taken 28 days after the second AZD1222 dose. This chain uses TRBV29-1 with TRBJ2-3; D remains unclear. CDR3 residues: CSVDPQHSTDTQYF. Here the CDR3 DNA reads TGCAGCGTTGATCCTCAGCACTCAACAGATACGCAGTATTTT.